This T cell receptor (beta chain) was documented in a study of beta chain features in type 1 diabetes. The CDR3 consists of 14 residues. The J segment lost 8 bases and the V segment lost 3 bases, leaving 6 bases of the junction unmatched. Germline V gene sequence: CDR1 KGHSH, CDR2 LQKENI. Broader study findings: There was a moderate but significant shortening of TCRB CDR3s in all four CD4+ subsets of Type 1 diabetes patients.

cDNA synthesis used the whole RNA isolate, giving expressed TCRB sequences. Some clones are missing from TCRdb's copy, which holds only in-frame ones; the method was immunoSEQ multiplex PCR. The table includes 95,000 to 150,000 clones, 16% detected once. On this clone: Antigen: not known.

The TCR originated in a man aged 25 to 45 with type 1 diabetes. The V gene is TRBV18, the J gene TRBJ1-4, with TRBD1 matching over 7 bases. Specimen: central memory CD4+ T cells from blood. The CDR3 DNA is TGTGCCAGCTCACCGACAGGGCGAGGAGAAAAACTGTTTTTT. Protein product: CASSPTGRGEKLFF.